The 32 T cell receptor beta chains presented below share a single source sample, sequenced in a study of T-cell reconstitution after alpha-beta-depleted transplantation in children. It was with unique molecular identifiers that the TCRbeta library was prepared. From the PCR reads, TCRdb called clonotypes with MiXCR, one entry per CDR3 protein. The sample has around 52,000 distinct CDR3 sequences, about 5.7% seen once. This material consisted of PBMCs, mostly from graft donor cells, taken 60 days after TCRalphabeta/CD19-depleted stem cell transplant. These receptors were obtained from a female patient aged 2-15 years who had a stem cell transplant for aplastic anemia, so the T cells may come from the graft donor.

This clonotype has at least ten counts. In DNA form, the CDR3 reads TGCAGTGCTAGAGAGGACAGGGCCAAAAACATTCAGTACTTC. Its translation: CSAREDRAKNIQYF. This sequence joins TRBV20-1 and TRBJ2-4; the match to TRBD1 covers 7 bases. The CDR3 covers 14 residues. Trimming cost V 0 bases and J 1 base; bases outside gene matches: 0. Germline-derived CDR1 and CDR2 are DFQATT and SNEGSKA (reference sequence).

This clonotype was counted ten times or more. This chain links TRBV5-1 with TRBJ2-1; 12 nucleotides align to TRBD2. Germline V CDR1 and CDR2: SGHRS, YFSETQ. After removal of 3 bases from V and 4 bases from J, the junction contained 2 bases not matched to a gene. The CDR3 covers 15 residues. The CDR3 region has the DNA TGCGCCAGCAGCTGGACTAGCGGGGAATACAATGAGCAGTTCTTC. This gives the protein CASSWTSGEYNEQFF.

This clonotype was seen just once. The chain has TRBV11-2 and TRBJ2-2; possible D gene TRBD2, 6 bases. The CDR3 has 10 residues. V lost 11 bases to trimming and J lost 7 bases, with 8 bases between them. CDR1 and CDR2 from the germline V gene are SGHAT and FQNNGV. Written as DNA, the CDR3 is TGTGCCGGGGGGTACGGGGAGCTGTTTTTT. Translation: CAGGYGELFF.

At least ten counts were recorded for this clonotype. V and J are TRBV7-9 and TRBJ1-6; unclear D gene. Germline V CDR1 and CDR2: SEHNR, FQNEAQ (reference sequence). V was cut by 1 base and J by 7 bases, with 5 bases left in between. CDR3 length equals 13 residues. The CDR3 coding sequence is TGTGCCAGCAGCTTAGAGGAGAATTCACCCCTCCACTTT. This gives the protein CASSLEENSPLHF.

This clonotype was seen ten or more times. The chain joins TRBV20-1 to TRBJ2-7, with D unclear. Per germline, CDR1 DFQATT and CDR2 SNEGSKA (reference sequence). V lost 3 bases to trimming and J lost 5 bases, with 11 bases between them. The CDR3 contains 12 residues. The DNA for the CDR3 is TGCAGTGCTAGCACCACCGTTGACGAGCAGTACTTC. Protein: CSASTTVDEQYF.

This clonotype occurred many times. V usage is TRBV5-1 and J usage is TRBJ1-1, with a weak D call TRBD1 (6 bases). In germline, CDR1 is SGHRS, CDR2 YFSETQ. This CDR3 is built from 14 residues. The germline V and J ends were trimmed by 4 bases and 6 bases, with 16 bases remaining between them. DNA for the CDR3: TGCGCCAGCAGCAGGGACACGACTAATTCTGAAGCTTTCTTT. This gives the protein CASSRDTTNSEAFF. The complete variable domain, with remaining parts taken from reference TRBV5-1 and TRBJ1-1, reads KAGVTQTPRYLIKTRGQQVTLSCSPISGHRSVSWYQQTPGQGLQFLFEYFSETQRNKGNFPGRFSGRQFSNSRSEMNVSTLELGDSALYLCASSRDTTNSEAFFGQGTRLTVV.

This clonotype occurred many times. The DNA for the CDR3 is TGTGCCATCAGTGAGTCGTCGGGACAACTTTCTGGCAATGAGCAGTTCTTC. Its translation is CAISESSGQLSGNEQFF. This chain links TRBV10-3 with TRBJ2-1, with D possibly matching TRBD1 (6 bases). Germline assignment: CDR1 ENHRY and CDR2 SYGVKD. The CDR3 is 17 amino acids. V lost 0 bases, J lost 6 bases, and 18 bases lay in between.

This clonotype came up many times. The genes are TRBV12-3 or TRBV12-4 and TRBJ2-2, with D unclear. Deletions cut 2 bases from V and 7 bases from J, with 5 bases between. The CDR3 runs to 12 residues. The CDR3 loop reads CASSLRDGELFF. The DNA for the CDR3 is TGTGCCAGCAGTTTACGTGACGGGGAGCTGTTTTTT.

This clonotype was observed many times. The chain links TRBV20-1 to TRBJ1-5, with TRBD1 matching 7 bases. Germline assignment: CDR1 DFQATT and CDR2 SNEGSKA (reference sequence). The CDR3 consists of 17 residues. V dropped 0 bases and J dropped 4; count of bases not matched to a gene: 12. The CDR3 spells CSARDSNLGTANQPQHF. CDR3 bases: TGCAGTGCTAGAGATAGCAATCTGGGGACAGCAAATCAGCCCCAGCATTTT.

J is TRBJ2-2 and V is TRBV11-3; 7 bases line up with TRBD1. Germline assignment: CDR1 SGHNT and CDR2 YENEEA. The CDR3 sequence is 14 residues long. Losses at the gene ends were 9 bases for V and 2 bases for J; bases not matched to a gene: 6. The CDR3 region is CASSDRANTGELFF. CDR3 nucleotides: TGTGCCAGTTCTGACAGGGCCAACACCGGGGAGCTGTTTTTT.

At least ten counts were recorded for this clonotype. V gene TRBV9 combines with J gene TRBJ2-5, with 13 bases that match TRBD2. The germline V gene encodes CDR1 SGDLS and CDR2 YYNGEE. Trimming at V came to 4 bases and at J to 4 bases, leaving 10 bases not matched to a gene. The length of the CDR3 is 17 residues. CDR3 coding DNA: TGTGCCAGCAGCCCTCGGACTAGCGGGGGTCCGGGAGAGACCCAGTACTTC. Translation gives CASSPRTSGGPGETQYF.

In its sample, this clonotype was seen many times. The chain has TRBV2 and TRBJ2-1; D is unclear. The CDR3 extends over 11 amino acids. With 5 bases removed from V and 9 bases from J, the gap between germline ends came to 8 bases. Germline V gene sequence: CDR1 SNHLY, CDR2 FYNNEI. In DNA, the CDR3 is TGTGCCAGCAGTCCCTGGGGTGAGCAGTTCTTC. Translating it yields CASSPWGEQFF.

In its sample, this clonotype was seen many times. This sequence joins TRBV3-1 and TRBJ2-7; D perhaps matches TRBD1 (5 bases). V was clipped by 10 bases and J by 3 bases, with 13 bases between them. Germline V gene lookup returns CDR1 LGHDT and CDR2 YNNKEL (reference sequence). The CDR3 extends over 12 amino acids. CDR3 sequence reads: CATQGISYEQYF. The DNA for the CDR3 is TGTGCCACCCAGGGAATCAGCTACGAGCAGTACTTC.

This clonotype occurred many times. V gene TRBV4-2 combines with J gene TRBJ2-1; 11 bases align to TRBD2. V lost 4 bases to trimming and J lost 6 bases; unmatched junction nucleotides: 11. Germline values: CDR1 LGHNA, CDR2 YNFKEQ. This CDR3 region has 17 residues. The CDR3 loop is CASSRLAGGAEPNEQFF. CDR3 DNA: TGTGCCAGCAGCCGTTTAGCGGGGGGGGCCGAGCCCAATGAGCAGTTCTTC.

This clonotype has at least ten counts. The rearrangement joins TRBV5-1 to TRBJ2-5, with D perhaps TRBD1 or TRBD2 (5 bases each). In germline, CDR1 is SGHRS, CDR2 YFSETQ. The CDR3 loop spans 14 amino acids. Deletions cut 7 bases from V and 2 bases from J, with 15 bases between. The CDR3: CASGQTRMQETQYF. The CDR3 DNA reads as TGCGCCAGCGGACAAACTAGAATGCAAGAGACCCAGTACTTC.

This clonotype was observed many times. The genes are TRBV10-3 and TRBJ1-5, with a possible D match to TRBD1 (6 bases). Trimming stripped 0 bases from V and 5 bases from J, with 8 bases between. CDR1 ENHRY and CDR2 SYGVKD come from the germline V gene. This CDR3 has 14 amino acids. CDR3 amino acids: CAISESRQDQPQHF. The CDR3 bases are TGTGCCATCAGTGAGTCGAGACAGGATCAGCCCCAGCATTTT.

The chain's CDR3 is CASSLVGRGYEQYF. For the CDR3, the DNA is TGCGCCAGCAGCTTGGTGGGGCGCGGGTACGAGCAGTACTTC. The chain employs TRBV5-1 and TRBJ2-7; D possibly uses TRBD1 or TRBD2 (5 bases each). V was clipped by 0 bases and J by 4 bases, with 11 bases between them. This CDR3 has 14 residues. The germline CDR1 and CDR2 sequences are SGHRS and YFSETQ.

In its sample, this clonotype was seen many times. This rearrangement joins TRBV11-2 to TRBJ2-1; 10 bases agree with TRBD1. Losses at the gene ends were 8 bases for V and 3 bases for J; bases not matched to a gene: 13. CDR1 is SGHAT and CDR2 is FQNNGV in the germline V gene. This CDR3 is built from 17 residues. Here the CDR3 reads CASSRDRGGTGYNEQFF. DNA of the CDR3: TGTGCCAGCTCCCGGGACAGGGGAGGAACGGGCTACAATGAGCAGTTCTTC.

This clonotype showed up just a few times. The chain uses TRBV29-1 and TRBJ2-5; D ambiguous. Trimming pared 4 bases from V and 5 bases from J, leaving 11 bases between. Germline lookup yields CDR1 SQVTM and CDR2 ANQGSEA. CDR3 length: 12 residues. The CDR3 sequence: CSVALRAETQYF. The CDR3 nucleotides are TGCAGCGTTGCATTAAGGGCGGAGACCCAGTACTTC.

This clonotype occurred many times. The chain has TRBV4-1 and TRBJ1-1; D gene ambiguous. Germline CDR1 reads MGHRA; CDR2 reads YSYEKL. The germline V and J ends were trimmed by 1 base and 7 bases, with 10 bases remaining between them. The CDR3 loop spans 13 amino acids. The CDR3 DNA sequence: TGCGCCAGCAGCCAAGGGTTGGAGATTGAAGCTTTCTTT. Its translation: CASSQGLEIEAFF.

The chain joins TRBV10-3 to TRBJ2-3; 10 bases agree with TRBD2. CDR3 length: 17 amino acids. Germline V lookup: CDR1 ENHRY, CDR2 SYGVKD. Germline trimming cut 0 bases from V and 4 bases from J; bases unmatched to any gene: 7. This CDR3 reads CAISESPSGSSSDTQYF. The CDR3 DNA reads TGTGCCATCAGTGAGTCCCCTAGCGGGAGTAGCTCAGATACGCAGTATTTT.

In this sample, this clonotype turned up many times. J is TRBJ2-1 and V is TRBV6-1, with D perhaps matching TRBD2 (5 bases). V lost 8 bases and J 2 bases, leaving 10 bases between the germline ends. CDR3 length: 13 amino acids. Germline V gene sequence: CDR1 MNHNS, CDR2 SASEGT. CDR3 coding DNA: TGTGCCAGCCGGGGTAGCACCTACAATGAGCAGTTCTTC. This codes for CASRGSTYNEQFF.

This clonotype was detected only a few times. The chain carries TRBV3-1 and TRBJ2-3; tentatively, D is TRBD1 (5 bases). Germline lookup yields CDR1 LGHDT and CDR2 YNNKEL (reference sequence). The CDR3 totals 16 residues. The V end was cut by 2 bases, the J end by 0 bases, with 12 bases between. CDR3 amino acids: CASSQNPDSSTDTQYF. The DNA of the CDR3 is TGTGCCAGCAGCCAAAACCCCGACAGTAGCACAGATACGCAGTATTTT.

The V and J genes are TRBV20-1 and TRBJ1-4; 10 positions agree with TRBD1. The germline CDR1 and CDR2 sequences are DFQATT and SNEGSKA (reference sequence). The V segment lost 4 bases and the J segment 6 bases; nucleotides outside the gene matches: 5. The CDR3 loop spans 14 amino acids. The CDR3 is CSANDRGQHEKLFF. The CDR3 DNA follows: TGCAGTGCTAACGACAGGGGGCAGCATGAAAAACTGTTTTTT.

This clonotype was recorded at least ten times. The chain combines TRBV3-1 with TRBJ2-7; a weak D match, TRBD2 (6 bases). Trimming pared 1 base from V and 0 bases from J, leaving 10 bases between. CDR3 size: 15 residues. From germline, CDR1 is LGHDT and CDR2 YNNKEL (reference sequence). CDR3 loop: CASSQAGDLSYEQYF. In DNA form, the CDR3 reads TGTGCCAGCAGCCAAGCGGGGGACCTCTCCTACGAGCAGTACTTC.

This clonotype came up a few times. The genes are TRBV28 and TRBJ2-4, with D possibly matching TRBD1 (7 bases). CDR3 size: 16 residues. Germline V gene data show CDR1 as MDHEN and CDR2 as SYDVKM. V was trimmed by 5 bases and J by 0 bases, leaving 14 bases between them. The DNA of the CDR3 is TGTGCCAGCAGTGGAGGGACAGCCTCAGCCAAAAACATTCAGTACTTC. Its protein is CASSGGTASAKNIQYF.

This clonotype has at least ten counts. This sequence joins TRBV11-2 and TRBJ2-5; no firm D call. Germline lookup yields CDR1 SGHAT and CDR2 FQNNGV. This CDR3 has 13 residues. V was trimmed by 5 bases and J by 1 base, leaving 8 bases between them. This CDR3 reads CASSQERQETQYF. The DNA for the CDR3 is TGTGCCAGCAGCCAGGAGCGCCAAGAGACCCAGTACTTC.

Ten or more counts support this clonotype. The V call is TRBV7-2, the J call TRBJ2-7, with D unclear. The CDR3 has 13 amino acids. V was cut by 1 base and J by 6 bases, with 10 bases left in between. Germline CDR1 is SGHTA and CDR2 is FQGNSA. CDR3 DNA sequence: TGTGCCAGCAGCTTAGTTCTTTTAAGCGAGCAGTACTTC. The encoded protein is CASSLVLLSEQYF.

This clonotype was found many times. The V gene is TRBV28, the J gene TRBJ2-3; D remains unclear. The CDR3 has 13 amino acids. Deletions cut 6 bases from V and 0 bases from J, with 7 bases between. Germline CDR1 and CDR2: MDHEN and SYDVKM. CDR3 bases: TGTGCCAGCAGAATTTCTAGCACAGATACGCAGTATTTT. Translating it yields CASRISSTDTQYF. The entire variable domain, with the rest obtained from reference TRBV28 and TRBJ2-3, is as follows: DVKVTQSSRYLVKRTGEKVFLECVQDMDHENMFWYRQDPGLGLRLIYFSYDVKMKEKGDIPEGYSVSREKKERFSLILESASTNQTSMYLCASRISSTDTQYFGPGTRLTVL.

This clonotype was picked up many times. The J gene is TRBJ2-3, the V gene TRBV18, with D uncertain. The germline gives CDR1 KGHSH, CDR2 LQKENI. The V end lost 3 bases, the J end lost 5 bases, and 9 bases lay between the germline ends. The CDR3 consists of 13 residues. The CDR3 DNA sequence: TGTGCCAGCTCACCTCGATCCCAAGATACGCAGTATTTT. Translation gives CASSPRSQDTQYF.

This sequence joins TRBV4-1 and TRBJ2-1; D gene ambiguous. CDR1 MGHRA and CDR2 YSYEKL come from the germline V gene. Deletions cut 4 bases from V and 8 bases from J, with 9 bases between. This CDR3 is built from 12 residues. The CDR3, as DNA: TGCGCCAGCAGCCCCCGTCGGGATGAGCAGTTCTTC. This encodes CASSPRRDEQFF.

V usage is TRBV7-2 and J usage is TRBJ2-5; TRBD1 or TRBD2 may be the D gene (5 bases each). Germline CDR1 reads SGHTA; CDR2 reads FQGNSA. This CDR3 is 13 amino acids long. V lost 5 bases to trimming and J lost 5 bases, with 12 bases between them. CDR3 region: CASSRDWGETQYF. CDR3 nucleotides: TGTGCCAGCAGCCGCGACTGGGGGGAGACCCAGTACTTC.